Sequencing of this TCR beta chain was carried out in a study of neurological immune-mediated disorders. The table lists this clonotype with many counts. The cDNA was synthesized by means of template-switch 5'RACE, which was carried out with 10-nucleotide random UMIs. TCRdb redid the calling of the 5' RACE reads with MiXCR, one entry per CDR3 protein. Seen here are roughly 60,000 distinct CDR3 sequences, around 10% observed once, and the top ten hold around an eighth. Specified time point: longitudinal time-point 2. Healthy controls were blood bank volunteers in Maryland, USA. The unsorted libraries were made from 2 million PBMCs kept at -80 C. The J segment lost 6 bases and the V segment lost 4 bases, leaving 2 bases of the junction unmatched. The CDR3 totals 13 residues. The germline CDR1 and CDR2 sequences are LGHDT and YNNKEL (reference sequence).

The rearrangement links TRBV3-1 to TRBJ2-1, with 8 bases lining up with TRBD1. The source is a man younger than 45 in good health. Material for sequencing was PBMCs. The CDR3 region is CASSPTGVNEQFF. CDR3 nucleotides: TGTGCCAGCAGCCCGACAGGGGTCAATGAGCAGTTCTTC.